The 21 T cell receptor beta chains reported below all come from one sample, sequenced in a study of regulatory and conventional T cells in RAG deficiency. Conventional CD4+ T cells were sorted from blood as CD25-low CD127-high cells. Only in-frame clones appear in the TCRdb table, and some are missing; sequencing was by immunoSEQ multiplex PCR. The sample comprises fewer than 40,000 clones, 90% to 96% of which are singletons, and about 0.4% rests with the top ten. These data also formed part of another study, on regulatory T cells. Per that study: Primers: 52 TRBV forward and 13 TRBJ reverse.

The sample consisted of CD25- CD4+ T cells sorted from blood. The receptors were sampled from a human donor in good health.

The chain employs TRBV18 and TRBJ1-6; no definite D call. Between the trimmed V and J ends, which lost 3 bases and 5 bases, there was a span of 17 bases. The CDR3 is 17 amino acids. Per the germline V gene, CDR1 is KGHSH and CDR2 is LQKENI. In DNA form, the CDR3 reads TGTGCCAGCTCACCTATGGCCCGTGGTACCGATAATTCACCCCTCCACTTT. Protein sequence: CASSPMARGTDNSPLHF.

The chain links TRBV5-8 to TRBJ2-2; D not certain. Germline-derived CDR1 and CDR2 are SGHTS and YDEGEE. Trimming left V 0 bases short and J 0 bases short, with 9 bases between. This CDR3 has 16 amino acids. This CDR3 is CASSLGRLANTGELFF. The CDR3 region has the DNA TGTGCCAGCAGCTTGGGCAGATTGGCGAACACCGGGGAGCTGTTTTTT.

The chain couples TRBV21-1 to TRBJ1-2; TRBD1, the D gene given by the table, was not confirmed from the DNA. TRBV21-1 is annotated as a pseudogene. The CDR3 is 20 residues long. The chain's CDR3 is CASSLTQTMGDRGNYYGYTF. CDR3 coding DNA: TGTGCCAGCAGCCTCACGCAAACAATGGGGGACAGGGGTAACTACTATGGCTACACCTTC.

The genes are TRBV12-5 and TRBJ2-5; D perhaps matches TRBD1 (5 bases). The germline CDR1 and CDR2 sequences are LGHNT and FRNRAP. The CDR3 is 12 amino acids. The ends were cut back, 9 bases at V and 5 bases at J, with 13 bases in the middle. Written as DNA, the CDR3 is TGTGCTAGCAGACGGACACTGGAGACCCAGTACTTC. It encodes CASRRTLETQYF.

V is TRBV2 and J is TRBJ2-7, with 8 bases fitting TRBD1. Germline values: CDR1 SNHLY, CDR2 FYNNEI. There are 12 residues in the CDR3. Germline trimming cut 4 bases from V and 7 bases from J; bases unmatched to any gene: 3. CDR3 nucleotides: TGTGCCAGCAGTGTTACAGGGGGAGAGCAGTACTTC. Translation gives CASSVTGGEQYF.

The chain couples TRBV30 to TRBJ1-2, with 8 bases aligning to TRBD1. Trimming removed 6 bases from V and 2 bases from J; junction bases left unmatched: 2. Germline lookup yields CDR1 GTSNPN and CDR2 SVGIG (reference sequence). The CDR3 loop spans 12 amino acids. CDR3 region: CACPGGNYGYTF. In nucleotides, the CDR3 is TGTGCCTGTCCAGGGGGCAACTATGGCTACACCTTC.

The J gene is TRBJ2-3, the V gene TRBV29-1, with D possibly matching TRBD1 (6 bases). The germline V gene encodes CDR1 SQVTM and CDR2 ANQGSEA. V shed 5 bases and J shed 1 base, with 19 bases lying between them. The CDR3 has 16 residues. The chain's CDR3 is CSVYDRLKGRTDTQYF. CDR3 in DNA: TGCAGCGTTTACGACAGGCTTAAGGGTCGCACAGATACGCAGTATTTT.

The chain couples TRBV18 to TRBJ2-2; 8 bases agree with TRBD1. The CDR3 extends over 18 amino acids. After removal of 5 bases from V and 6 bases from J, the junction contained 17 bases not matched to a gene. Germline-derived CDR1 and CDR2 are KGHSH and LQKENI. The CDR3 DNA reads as TGTGCCAGCTCAACACGACCGGGACAGGCCGAACGCGCCGGGGAGCTGTTTTTT. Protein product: CASSTRPGQAERAGELFF.

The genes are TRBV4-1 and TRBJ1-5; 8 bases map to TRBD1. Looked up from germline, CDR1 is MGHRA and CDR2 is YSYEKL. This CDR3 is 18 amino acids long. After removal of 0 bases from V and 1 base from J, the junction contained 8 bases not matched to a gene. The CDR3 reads CASSQDDQGARSNQPQHF. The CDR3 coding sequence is TGCGCCAGCAGCCAAGATGATCAGGGGGCGAGAAGCAATCAGCCCCAGCATTTT.

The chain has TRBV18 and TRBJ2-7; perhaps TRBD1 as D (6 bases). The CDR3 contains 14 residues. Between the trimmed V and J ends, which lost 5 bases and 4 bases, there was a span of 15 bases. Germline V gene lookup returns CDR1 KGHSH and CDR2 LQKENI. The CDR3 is CASSTTQGSYEQYF. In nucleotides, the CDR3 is TGTGCCAGCTCAACTACACAGGGTTCGTACGAGCAGTACTTC.

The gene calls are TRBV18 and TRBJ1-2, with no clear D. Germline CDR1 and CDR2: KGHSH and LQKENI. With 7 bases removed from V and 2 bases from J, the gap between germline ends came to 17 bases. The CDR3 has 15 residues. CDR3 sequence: CASFPGAQTNYGYTF. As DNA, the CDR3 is TGTGCCAGCTTCCCGGGAGCGCAGACCAACTATGGCTACACCTTC.

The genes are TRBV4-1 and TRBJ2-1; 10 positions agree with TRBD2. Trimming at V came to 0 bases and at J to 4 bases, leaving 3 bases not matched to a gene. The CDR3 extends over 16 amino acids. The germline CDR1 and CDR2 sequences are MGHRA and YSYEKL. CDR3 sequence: CASSQEIAGGYNEQFF. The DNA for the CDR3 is TGCGCCAGCAGCCAAGAAATAGCGGGGGGTTACAATGAGCAGTTCTTC.

The CDR3 DNA reads TGTGCCAGCAGCTATGGGACAGCCTCTGGAAACACCATATATTTT. It specifies CASSYGTASGNTIYF. The chain is built from TRBV2 and TRBJ1-3; 7 bases map to TRBD1. The CDR3 extends over 15 amino acids. Trimming at V came to 6 bases and at J to 0 bases, leaving 5 bases not matched to a gene. Germline assignment: CDR1 SNHLY and CDR2 FYNNEI.

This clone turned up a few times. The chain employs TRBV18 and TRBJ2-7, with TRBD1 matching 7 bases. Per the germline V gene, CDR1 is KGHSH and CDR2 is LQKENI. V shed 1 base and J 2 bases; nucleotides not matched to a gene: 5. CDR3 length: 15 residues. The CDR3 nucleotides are TGTGCCAGCTCACCACGACAGGGTACACCCTACGAGCAGTACTTC. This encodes CASSPRQGTPYEQYF.

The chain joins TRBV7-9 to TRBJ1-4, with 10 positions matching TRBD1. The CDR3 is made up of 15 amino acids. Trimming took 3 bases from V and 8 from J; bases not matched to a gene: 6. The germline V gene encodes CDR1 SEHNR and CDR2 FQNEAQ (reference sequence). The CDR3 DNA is TGTGCCAGCAGCTTGGACCGACAGGGGGCGGAAAAACTGTTTTTT. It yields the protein CASSLDRQGAEKLFF.

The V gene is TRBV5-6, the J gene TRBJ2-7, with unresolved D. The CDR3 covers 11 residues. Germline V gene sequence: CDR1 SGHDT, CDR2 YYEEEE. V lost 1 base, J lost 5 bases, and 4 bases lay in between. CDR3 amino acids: CASSLRDEQYF. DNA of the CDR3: TGTGCCAGCAGCTTGCGCGACGAGCAGTACTTC. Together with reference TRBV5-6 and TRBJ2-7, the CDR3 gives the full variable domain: DAGVTQSPTHLIKTRGQQVTLRCSPKSGHDTVSWYQQALGQGPQFIFQYYEEEERQRGNFPDRFSGHQFPNYSSELNVNALLLGDSALYLCASSLRDEQYFGPGTRLTVT.

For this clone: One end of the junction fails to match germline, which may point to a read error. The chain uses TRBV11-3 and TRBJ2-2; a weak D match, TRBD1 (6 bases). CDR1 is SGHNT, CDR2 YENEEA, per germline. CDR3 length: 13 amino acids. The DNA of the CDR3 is TGTGCCGGCAGCACAGGGTTTCCCGGGGAGCTGTTTTTT. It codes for CAGSTGFPGELFF.

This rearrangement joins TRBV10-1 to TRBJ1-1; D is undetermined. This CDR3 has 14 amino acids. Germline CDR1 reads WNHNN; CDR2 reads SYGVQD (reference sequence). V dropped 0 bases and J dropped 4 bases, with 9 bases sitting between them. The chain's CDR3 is CASSESSRGTEAFF. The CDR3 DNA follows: TGCGCCAGCAGTGAGTCGTCCCGGGGCACTGAAGCTTTCTTT.

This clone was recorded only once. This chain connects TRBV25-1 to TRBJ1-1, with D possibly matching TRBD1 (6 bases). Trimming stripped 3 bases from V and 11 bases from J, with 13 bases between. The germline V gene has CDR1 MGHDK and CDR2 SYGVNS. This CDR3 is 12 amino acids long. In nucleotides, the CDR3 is TGTGCCAGCAGTGACCAGGGGATAAGTGCTTTCTTT. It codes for CASSDQGISAFF.

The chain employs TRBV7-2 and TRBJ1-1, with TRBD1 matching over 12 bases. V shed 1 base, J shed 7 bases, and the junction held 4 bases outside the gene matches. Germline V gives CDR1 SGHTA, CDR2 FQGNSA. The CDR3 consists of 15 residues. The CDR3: CASSLVGTGGGEAFF. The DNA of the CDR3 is TGTGCCAGCAGCTTAGTTGGGACAGGGGGCGGTGAAGCTTTCTTT. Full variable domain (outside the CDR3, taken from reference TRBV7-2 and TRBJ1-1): GAGVSQSPSNKVTEKGKDVELRCDPISGHTALYWYRQSLGQGLEFLIYFQGNSAPDKSGLPSDRFSAERTGGSVSTLTIQRTQQEDSAVYLCASSLVGTGGGEAFFGQGTRLTVV.

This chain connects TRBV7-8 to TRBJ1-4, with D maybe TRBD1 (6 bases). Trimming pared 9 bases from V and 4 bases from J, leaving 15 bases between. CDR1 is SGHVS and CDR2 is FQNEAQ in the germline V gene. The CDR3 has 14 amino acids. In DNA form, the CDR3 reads TGTGCCAGTGGGGGCGACAGGATTAATGAAAAACTGTTTTTT. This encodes CASGGDRINEKLFF. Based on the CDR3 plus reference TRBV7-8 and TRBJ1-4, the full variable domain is GAGVSQSPRYKVAKRGQDVALRCDPISGHVSLFWYQQALGQGPEFLTYFQNEAQLDKSGLPSDRFFAERPEGSVSTLKIQRTQQEDSAVYLCASGGDRINEKLFFGSGTQLSVL.